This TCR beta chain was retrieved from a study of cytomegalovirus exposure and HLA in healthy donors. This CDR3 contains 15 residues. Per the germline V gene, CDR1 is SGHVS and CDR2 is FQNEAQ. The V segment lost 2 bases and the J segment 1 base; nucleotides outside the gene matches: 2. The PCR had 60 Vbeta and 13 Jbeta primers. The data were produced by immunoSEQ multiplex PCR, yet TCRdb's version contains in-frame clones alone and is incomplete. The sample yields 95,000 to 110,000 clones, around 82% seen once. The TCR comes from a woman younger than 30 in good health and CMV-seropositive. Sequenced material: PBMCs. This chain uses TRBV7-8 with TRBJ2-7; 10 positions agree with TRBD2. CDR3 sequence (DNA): TGTGCCAGCAGCTTAAGACTAGCGGGTTCCTACGAGCAGTACTTC. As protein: CASSLRLAGSYEQYF.